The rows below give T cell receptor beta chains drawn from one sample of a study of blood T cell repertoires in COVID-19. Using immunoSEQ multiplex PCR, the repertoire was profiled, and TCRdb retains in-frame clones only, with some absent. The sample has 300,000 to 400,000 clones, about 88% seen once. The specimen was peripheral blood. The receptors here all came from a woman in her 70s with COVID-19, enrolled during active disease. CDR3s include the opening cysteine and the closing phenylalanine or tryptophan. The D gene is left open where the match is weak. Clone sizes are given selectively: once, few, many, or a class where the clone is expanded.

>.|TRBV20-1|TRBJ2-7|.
CSVRTLWEQYF
TGCAGTGTTAGGACACTCTGGGAGCAGTACTTC
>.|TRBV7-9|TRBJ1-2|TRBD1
CASSPWDRGLGYTF
TGTGCCAGCAGCCCATGGGACAGGGGGCTAGGCTACACCTTC
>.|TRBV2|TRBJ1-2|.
CASSEAPAGNVGYTF
TGTGCCAGCAGTGAAGCACCCGCAGGGAACGTTGGCTACACCTTC
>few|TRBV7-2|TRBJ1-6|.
CASSIDQGPNSPLHF
TGTGCCAGCAGCATCGACCAGGGTCCGAATTCACCCCTCCACTTT
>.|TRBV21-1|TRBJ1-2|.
CASGLNGTEGPYGYTF
TGTGCCAGCGGCCTCAACGGGACAGAGGGTCCCTATGGCTACACCTTC
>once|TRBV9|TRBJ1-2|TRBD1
CASSVVTGANYGYTF
TGTGCCAGCAGCGTAGTGACAGGGGCTAACTATGGCTACACCTTC
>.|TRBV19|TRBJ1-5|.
CASSRDTYNQPQHF
TGTGCCAGTAGTAGAGACACCTATAATCAGCCCCAGCATTTT
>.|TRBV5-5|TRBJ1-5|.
CASSLFSTSNQPQHF
TGTGCCAGCAGCTTGTTTTCTACTAGCAATCAGCCCCAGCATTTT
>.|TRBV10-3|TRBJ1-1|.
CAISETTGFEAFF
TGTGCCATCAGTGAGACGACAGGTTTCGAAGCTTTCTTT
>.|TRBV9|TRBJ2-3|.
CASSVLQGGTTDTQYF
TGTGCCAGCAGCGTCCTACAGGGGGGGACCACAGATACGCAGTATTTT
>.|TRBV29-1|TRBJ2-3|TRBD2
CSVEVSGGAEDTQYF
TGCAGCGTTGAAGTTAGCGGGGGGGCGGAAGATACGCAGTATTTT
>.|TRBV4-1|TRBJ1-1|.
CASSHRMGGNTEAFF
TGCGCCAGCAGCCATCGAATGGGAGGGAACACTGAAGCTTTCTTT
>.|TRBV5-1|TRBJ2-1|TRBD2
CASSTPTSGSSYNEQFF
TGCGCCAGCAGCACGCCGACTAGCGGTAGCTCCTACAATGAGCAGTTCTTC
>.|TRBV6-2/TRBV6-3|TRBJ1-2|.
CASSARQVTANYGYTF
TGTGCCAGCAGTGCTCGACAGGTTACTGCTAACTATGGCTACACCTTC
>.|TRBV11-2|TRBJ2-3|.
CASSNPQGRTDTQYF
TGTGCCAGCAGCAACCCGCAGGGTCGCACAGATACGCAGTATTTT
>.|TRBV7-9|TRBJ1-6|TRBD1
CASSGQGSHNSPLHF
TGTGCCAGCAGCGGACAGGGGAGCCATAATTCACCCCTCCACTTT
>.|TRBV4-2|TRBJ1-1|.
CASSLLGGGTEAFF
TGTGCCAGCAGCCTCCTAGGGGGGGGCACTGAAGCTTTCTTT
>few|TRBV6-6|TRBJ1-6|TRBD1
CASLPGRDRSSPLHF
TGTGCCAGCCTCCCGGGCCGGGACAGGAGTTCACCCCTCCACTTT
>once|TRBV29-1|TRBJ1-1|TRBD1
CSAPDRENTEAFF
TGCAGCGCTCCCGACAGGGAGAACACTGAAGCTTTCTTT
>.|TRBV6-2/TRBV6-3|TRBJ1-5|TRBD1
CASSSGQENQPQHF
TGTGCCAGCAGTTCTGGACAGGAGAATCAGCCCCAGCATTTT
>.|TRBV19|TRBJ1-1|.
CASSARETRAFF
TGTGCCAGTAGTGCCAGGGAAACGAGGGCTTTCTTT
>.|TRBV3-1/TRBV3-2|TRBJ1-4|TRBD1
CASSLKQGGTEKLFF
TGTGCCAGCAGCCTTAAACAGGGGGGTACTGAAAAACTGTTTTTT
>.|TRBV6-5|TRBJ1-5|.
CASSLGAANQPQHF
TGTGCCAGCAGCCTGGGGGCCGCAAATCAGCCCCAGCATTTT
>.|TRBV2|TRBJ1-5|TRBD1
CASSQRTGGTNQPQHF
TGTGCCAGCAGCCAAAGGACAGGGGGAACAAATCAGCCCCAGCATTTT
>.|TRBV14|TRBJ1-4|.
CASSGGLNEKLFF
TGTGCCAGCAGCGGGGGCCTTAATGAAAAACTGTTTTTT
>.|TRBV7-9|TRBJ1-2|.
CASSPRDSVNYGYTF
TGTGCCAGCAGCCCACGTGACAGCGTTAACTATGGCTACACCTTC
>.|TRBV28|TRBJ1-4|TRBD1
CASSPRQGYLFF
TGTGCCAGCAGTCCCCGACAGGGGTACCTGTTTTTT
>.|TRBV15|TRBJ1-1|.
CATSRDWRKGPEAFF
TGTGCCACCAGCAGAGATTGGAGGAAGGGCCCCGAAGCTTTCTTT
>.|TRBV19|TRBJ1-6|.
CASTPGRGSYNSPLHF
TGTGCCAGTACCCCCGGACGGGGCTCCTATAATTCACCCCTCCACTTT
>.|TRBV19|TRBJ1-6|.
CASSIDPRAWGSPLHF
TGTGCCAGTAGTATAGACCCCAGGGCCTGGGGTTCACCCCTCCACTTT
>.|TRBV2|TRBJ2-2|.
CASAGTPNTGELFF
TGTGCCAGTGCCGGGACACCCAACACCGGGGAGCTGTTTTTT
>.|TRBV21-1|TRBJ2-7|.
CASEPNQGYEQYF
TGTGCCAGCGAACCTAACCAGGGCTACGAGCAGTACTTC
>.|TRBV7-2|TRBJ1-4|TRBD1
CASRGDRLNEKLFF
TGTGCCAGCAGAGGGGACAGGCTTAATGAAAAACTGTTTTTT
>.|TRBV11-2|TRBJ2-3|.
CASSHTDTQYF
TGTGCCAGCAGCCACACAGATACGCAGTATTTT
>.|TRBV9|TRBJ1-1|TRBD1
CASSPPGGGWGTEAFF
TGTGCCAGCAGCCCCCCGGGAGGGGGCTGGGGCACTGAAGCTTTCTTT
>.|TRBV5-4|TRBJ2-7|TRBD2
CATNLAGGAYEQYF
TGTGCCACCAATTTAGCGGGGGGCGCCTACGAGCAGTACTTC
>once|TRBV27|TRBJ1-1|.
CASSPHSGGNTEAFF
TGTGCCAGCAGTCCCCACTCGGGGGGGAACACTGAAGCTTTCTTT
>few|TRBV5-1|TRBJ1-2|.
CASSLAGPYGYTF
TGCGCCAGCAGCTTGGCAGGGCCCTATGGCTACACCTTC
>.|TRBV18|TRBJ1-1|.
CASSLGQKNTEAFF
TGTGCCAGCTCACTTGGACAGAAGAACACTGAAGCTTTCTTT
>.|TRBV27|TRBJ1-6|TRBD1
CASSTGTGNLRPLHF
TGTGCCAGTTCAACCGGGACAGGGAATCTGAGACCCCTCCACTTT
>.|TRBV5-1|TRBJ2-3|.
CASSFTPDTQYF
TGCGCCAGCAGCTTTACACCAGATACGCAGTATTTT
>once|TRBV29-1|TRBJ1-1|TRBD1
CSVSRDSYEAFF
TGCAGCGTTTCCCGGGACAGTTATGAAGCTTTCTTT
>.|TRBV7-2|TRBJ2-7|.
CASSRDRYEQYF
TGTGCCAGCAGCCGAGACAGATACGAGCAGTACTTC
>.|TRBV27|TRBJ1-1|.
CASSLGAAPTTEAFF
TGTGCCAGCAGCCTGGGGGCCGCCCCGACCACTGAAGCTTTCTTT
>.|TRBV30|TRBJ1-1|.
CAWSVTENTEAFF
TGTGCCTGGAGCGTGACAGAGAACACTGAAGCTTTCTTT
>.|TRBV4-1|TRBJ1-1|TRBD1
CASSSDRRTGLTEAFF
TGCGCCAGCAGCTCCGATCGAAGGACAGGGTTAACTGAAGCTTTCTTT
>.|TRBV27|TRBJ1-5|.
CASSPYLSRGGNQPQHF
TGTGCCAGCAGCCCATACCTGAGCCGGGGGGGCAATCAGCCCCAGCATTTT
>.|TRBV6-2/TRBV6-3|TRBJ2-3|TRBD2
CASSYETSGGDTQYF
TGTGCCAGCAGTTACGAGACTAGCGGGGGTGATACGCAGTATTTT
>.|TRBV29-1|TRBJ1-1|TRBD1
CSVERDRGPTEAFF
TGCAGCGTTGAAAGGGACAGGGGACCCACTGAAGCTTTCTTT
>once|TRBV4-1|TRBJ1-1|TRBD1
CASSPDRAGTEAFF
TGCGCCAGCAGCCCGGACAGGGCCGGCACTGAAGCTTTCTTT
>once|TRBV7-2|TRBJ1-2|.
CASSLAETGSSYGYTF
TGTGCCAGCAGCTTAGCGGAAACAGGTTCCTCCTATGGCTACACCTTC
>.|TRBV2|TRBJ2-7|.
CASSEAFAYEQYF
TGTGCCAGCAGTGAAGCGTTCGCCTACGAGCAGTACTTC
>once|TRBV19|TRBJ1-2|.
CASRSRGSGAGFYGYTF
TGTGCCAGTAGGTCGCGTGGAAGCGGGGCGGGGTTCTATGGCTACACCTTC
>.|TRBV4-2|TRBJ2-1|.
CASSLLAGDEQFF
TGTGCCAGCAGCCTACTAGCCGGAGATGAGCAGTTCTTC
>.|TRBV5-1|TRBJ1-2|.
CASSLGQAKGYTF
TGCGCCAGCAGCTTGGGACAAGCCAAAGGCTACACCTTC
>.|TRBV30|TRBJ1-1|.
CAFYEGAEAFF
TGTGCCTTTTACGAGGGTGCTGAAGCTTTCTTT
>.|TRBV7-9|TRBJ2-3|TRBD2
CASSPTSGFGTDTQYF
TGTGCCAGCAGCCCCACTAGCGGGTTCGGTACAGATACGCAGTATTTT
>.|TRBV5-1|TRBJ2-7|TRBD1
CASSLGDRRYEQYF
TGCGCCAGCAGCTTAGGGGACAGGCGGTACGAGCAGTACTTC
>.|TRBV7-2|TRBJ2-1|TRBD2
CASSLARLAGEAAYNEQFF
TGTGCCAGCAGCTTAGCTAGGCTAGCGGGGGAGGCCGCCTACAATGAGCAGTTCTTC
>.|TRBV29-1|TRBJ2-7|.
CSVLRGSGGEQYF
TGCAGCGTCTTAAGGGGGTCCGGAGGCGAGCAGTACTTC